A single sample gave rise to the 12 T cell receptor beta chains below, sequenced in a study of shared clonotypes between healthy human individuals. TCRdb's table, derived via immunoSEQ multiplex PCR, lists solely in-frame clones and lacks some. The top ten clones hold 0.39% of a sample with a few million clones, just over 90% of them seen once. Sequencing input: naive CD4+ T cells from PBMCs. Subset specified: CD45RA+ positively selected. All receptors come from a man between 18 and 29 years old in good health. Some clones in this sample may be carry-over from other donors' samples.

The chain recombines TRBV25-1 with TRBJ2-7; 9 bases are a match to TRBD1. The CDR3 length is 15 residues. Germline CDR1 is MGHDK and CDR2 is SYGVNS. Unmatched junction bases numbered 6, after V lost 6 bases and J lost 0 bases. The CDR3, as DNA: TGTGCCAGCAGCTCAACAGGGGGCCTCTCCTACGAGCAGTACTTC. Its protein is CASSSTGGLSYEQYF.

Turning to this clone: This sample includes further DNA sequences coding for the same CDR3. The genes are TRBV6-6 and TRBJ2-7; 11 nucleotides line up with TRBD2. J gave up 0 bases and V 6 bases, and 1 base lay outside the gene matches. The CDR3 spans 14 residues. Germline V gene lookup returns CDR1 MNHNY and CDR2 SVGAGI (reference sequence). The CDR3 sequence: CASRGTSGSYEQYF. CDR3 nucleotide sequence: TGTGCCAGCAGAGGGACTAGCGGCTCCTACGAGCAGTACTTC.

Concerning this clone: The identical CDR3 is also encoded by other nucleotide sequences in the sample. The rearrangement uses TRBV5-1 and TRBJ1-5; D uncertain. This CDR3 region has 14 residues. Germline values: CDR1 SGHRS, CDR2 YFSETQ. Trimming stripped 0 bases from V and 4 bases from J, with 8 bases between. CDR3 nucleotide sequence: TGCGCCAGCAGCTTGGACTCCGGGAATCAGCCCCAGCATTTT. This translates into CASSLDSGNQPQHF.

The chain uses TRBV10-3 and TRBJ1-5, with unresolved D. CDR3 length: 15 residues. The V end lost 4 bases, the J end lost 0 bases, and 10 bases lay between the germline ends. Germline V gene lookup returns CDR1 ENHRY and CDR2 SYGVKD. Here the CDR3 reads CAISAVRSSNQPQHF. CDR3 coding DNA: TGTGCCATCAGTGCAGTGCGGAGTAGCAATCAGCCCCAGCATTTT.

This clone is a singleton in its sample. This chain links TRBV29-1 with TRBJ2-1; 12 bases align to TRBD2. Germline values: CDR1 SQVTM, CDR2 ANQGSEA. This CDR3 spans 15 amino acids. J was trimmed by 7 bases and V by 7 bases; bases with no gene match: 11. In nucleotides, the CDR3 is TGCAGCGACCGACCTAGCGGGAGGGCCAAAAATGAGCAGTTCTTC. It codes for CSDRPSGRAKNEQFF.

Regarding this clone: Germline is not matched at one junction end, which may reflect a read error. The gene calls are TRBV7-9 and TRBJ2-4; 9 nucleotides agree with TRBD1. The germline V gene encodes CDR1 SEHNR and CDR2 FQNEAQ (reference sequence). The CDR3 is 15 residues long. CDR3 nucleotides: TGTGCCAGCAGCGTAGCCGGGACAGGGAAAAACATTCAGTACTTC. Translated: CASSVAGTGKNIQYF. Drawing the rest from reference TRBV7-9 and TRBJ2-4, the complete variable domain is DTGVSQNPRHKITKRGQNVTFRCDPISEHNRLYWYRQTLGQGPEFLTYFQNEAQLEKSRLLSDRFSAERPKGSFSTLEIQRTEQGDSAMYLCASSVAGTGKNIQYFGAGTRLSVL.

The CDR3 sequence is CASSIVHTGELFF. DNA of the CDR3: TGTGCCAGTAGTATAGTGCACACCGGGGAGCTGTTTTTT. The V gene is TRBV19, the J gene TRBJ2-2; D ambiguous. CDR1 and CDR2 (germline): LNHDA, SQIVND (reference sequence). The CDR3 spans 13 residues. V lost 1 base and J 3 bases, leaving 3 bases between the germline ends.

The chain links TRBV6-6 to TRBJ2-7; D not certain. The V end lost 2 bases, the J end lost 0 bases, and 14 bases lay between the germline ends. CDR1 is MNHNY and CDR2 is SVGAGI in the germline V gene (reference sequence). The CDR3 consists of 16 residues. Written as DNA, the CDR3 is TGTGCCAGCAGTTACCCTGCTGCAGCTAGCTCCTACGAGCAGTACTTC. It specifies CASSYPAAASSYEQYF.

This chain links TRBV7-9 with TRBJ1-1, with D maybe TRBD1 (6 bases). The CDR3 covers 13 residues. Germline loops: CDR1 SEHNR, CDR2 FQNEAQ (reference sequence). With 3 bases removed from V and 4 bases from J, the gap between germline ends came to 9 bases. DNA for the CDR3: TGTGCCAGCAGCTTCACAGGGTCCACTGAAGCTTTCTTT. It codes for CASSFTGSTEAFF.

The chain is built from TRBV4-1 and TRBJ2-7; D unresolved. Germline V CDR1 and CDR2: MGHRA, YSYEKL. The CDR3 consists of 13 residues. V lost 1 base and J 2 bases, leaving 6 bases between the germline ends. In DNA, the CDR3 is TGCGCCAGCAGCCAAGGTCCCGCCTACGAGCAGTACTTC. This gives the protein CASSQGPAYEQYF.

The J gene is TRBJ2-1, the V gene TRBV10-3; 8 nucleotides match TRBD1. Germline values: CDR1 ENHRY, CDR2 SYGVKD. This CDR3 has 16 amino acids. V trimming: 5 bases; J trimming: 0 bases; junction bases outside the gene matches: 6. The CDR3: CAISQQTGGSYNEQFF. For the CDR3, the DNA is TGTGCCATCAGTCAGCAAACAGGGGGCTCCTACAATGAGCAGTTCTTC.

V and J are TRBV5-1 and TRBJ2-1; 7 bases are a match to TRBD1. Germline V gene data show CDR1 as SGHRS and CDR2 as YFSETQ. This CDR3 is built from 14 residues. Trimming cost V 4 bases and J 9 bases; bases outside gene matches: 10. The CDR3 sequence: CASSLLRGQLEQFF. CDR3 DNA: TGCGCCAGCAGCCTACTCCGGGGACAGCTTGAGCAGTTCTTC.